The rows below give T cell receptor beta chains drawn from one sample of a study of chronic HIV infection and antiretroviral therapy. From the 5' RACE reads, TCRdb called clonotypes with MiXCR, one entry per CDR3 protein. The table shows 40,000 to 50,000 distinct CDR3 sequences, with roughly 19% occurring only once. Material for sequencing was peripheral blood. These receptors came from an adult who had HIV and had not received antiretroviral therapy, or was an uninfected healthy control (not recorded which). CDR3s include the opening cysteine and the closing phenylalanine or tryptophan. Fields, in order: D gene, clone size, V gene, J gene, CDR3 protein, CDR3 DNA. A D gene is named only where the DNA matches it firmly. Not all rows give a size; the values are once, few, many and, for expanded clones, a class.

TRBD2	-	TRBV12-3/TRBV12-4	TRBJ2-3	CASSLEELAGGPHTQYF	TGTGCCAGCAGTTTAGAGGAACTAGCGGGAGGGCCCCATACGCAGTATTTT
TRBD1	-	TRBV28	TRBJ2-7	CASSLWLGQGAHEQYF	TGTGCCAGCAGTTTATGGTTGGGACAGGGGGCCCACGAGCAGTACTTC
TRBD1	-	TRBV28	TRBJ1-1	CASSSPPGQGATEAFF	TGTGCCAGCAGTTCGCCCCCGGGACAGGGGGCCACTGAAGCTTTCTTT
TRBD1	-	TRBV19	TRBJ1-5	CASSIIRQGRSNQPQHF	TGTGCCAGTAGTATCATCCGACAGGGACGGAGCAATCAGCCCCAGCATTTT
-	few	TRBV7-8	TRBJ1-1	CASSFRGENTEAFF	TGTGCCAGCAGCTTCAGGGGCGAGAACACTGAAGCTTTCTTT
-	few	TRBV10-3	TRBJ2-1	CAISDGTRNEQFF	TGTGCCATCAGTGATGGGACAAGGAATGAGCAGTTCTTC
-	-	TRBV3-1	TRBJ1-2	CASSPRRGGYTF	TGTGCCAGCAGCCCCCGGCGCGGGGGCTACACCTTC
TRBD2	-	TRBV4-1	TRBJ2-3	CASSQKTGLADTDTQYF	TGCGCCAGCAGCCAGAAGACGGGACTAGCGGACACAGATACGCAGTATTTT
-	few	TRBV28	TRBJ2-7	CASSAGSYEQYF	TGTGCCAGCAGCGCAGGATCCTACGAGCAGTACTTC
-	-	TRBV20-1	TRBJ2-7	CSARGQSYEQYF	TGCAGTGCTAGAGGACAGTCCTACGAGCAGTACTTC
TRBD1	-	TRBV28	TRBJ1-6	CASSSRAGQGVELLHF	TGTGCCAGCAGTTCCCGGGCCGGACAGGGTGTAGAACTCCTCCACTTT
-	-	TRBV12-3/TRBV12-4	TRBJ2-1	CASSISSREQFF	TGTGCCAGCAGTATTAGTAGCCGCGAGCAGTTCTTC
-	-	TRBV6-5	TRBJ2-2	CASITGGTGTGELFF	TGTGCCAGCATTACGGGGGGGACAGGGACCGGGGAGCTGTTTTTT
TRBD1	few	TRBV18	TRBJ1-2	CASSKDRGRVDYGYTF	TGTGCCAGCTCAAAGGACAGGGGGCGCGTTGACTATGGCTACACCTTC
TRBD2	few	TRBV10-2	TRBJ2-3	CASSGLAGLTDTQYF	TGCGCCAGCAGTGGACTAGCGGGGCTCACAGATACGCAGTATTTT
-	-	TRBV12-3/TRBV12-4	TRBJ2-1	CASSPRSDEQFF	TGTGCCAGCAGTCCCCGGTCGGATGAGCAGTTCTTC
-	few	TRBV20-1	TRBJ1-1	CRGLFSDEAFF	TGCAGGGGCCTTTTTTCCGATGAAGCTTTCTTT
-	many	TRBV10-1	TRBJ1-1	CASSRDPSNTEAFF	TGCGCCAGCAGCCGGGACCCTTCTAACACTGAAGCTTTCTTT
-	few	TRBV29-1	TRBJ2-7	CSVASGNEQYF	TGCAGCGTTGCGTCGGGGAACGAGCAGTACTTC
-	few	TRBV5-1	TRBJ1-5	CASSLAPGHANQPQHF	TGCGCCAGCAGCTTGGCTCCAGGGCACGCTAATCAGCCCCAGCATTTT
TRBD1	few	TRBV28	TRBJ1-3	CASIEHRGPGNTIYF	TGTGCCAGCATCGAGCACAGGGGGCCTGGAAACACCATATATTTT
-	few	TRBV28	TRBJ1-5	CASTPDNRAQPQHF	TGTGCCAGCACCCCGGACAACCGGGCCCAGCCCCAGCATTTT
-	few	TRBV29-1	TRBJ1-2	CSVGQGHLYGYTF	TGCAGCGTTGGGCAGGGCCACCTCTATGGCTACACCTTC
-	-	TRBV7-9	TRBJ1-6	CASSTARNDNSPLHF	TGTGCCAGCAGCACCGCACGGAACGATAATTCACCCCTCCACTTT
-	few	TRBV28	TRBJ1-1	CASSFRQTNTEAFF	TGTGCCAGCAGTTTTCGGCAGACGAACACTGAAGCTTTCTTT
-	few	TRBV20-1	TRBJ1-2	CSASYTGNYGYTF	TGCAGTGCTAGCTATACAGGGAACTATGGCTACACCTTC
-	-	TRBV29-1	TRBJ1-4	CSVEVRGNIEKLFF	TGCAGCGTTGAAGTTCGGGGGAATATTGAAAAACTGTTTTTT
-	many	TRBV7-8	TRBJ2-3	CASISRTAQGTQYF	TGTGCCAGCATCTCTCGTACGGCGCAGGGTACGCAGTATTTT
TRBD2	-	TRBV4-2	TRBJ2-1	CASSQVGSGRGDEQFF	TGTGCCAGCAGCCAAGTTGGTAGCGGGAGGGGGGATGAGCAGTTCTTC